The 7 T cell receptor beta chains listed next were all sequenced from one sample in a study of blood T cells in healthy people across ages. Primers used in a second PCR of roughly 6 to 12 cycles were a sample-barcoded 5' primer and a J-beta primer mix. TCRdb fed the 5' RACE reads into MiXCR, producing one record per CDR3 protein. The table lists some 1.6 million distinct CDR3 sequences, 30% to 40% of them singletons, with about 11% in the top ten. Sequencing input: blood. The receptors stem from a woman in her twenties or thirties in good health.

CDR3: CASSRAGNTEAFF. For the CDR3, the DNA is TGTGCCAGCTCACGGGCAGGGAACACTGAAGCTTTCTTT. V usage is TRBV18 and J usage is TRBJ1-1; no definite D call. This CDR3 is 13 amino acids long. The germline V gene has CDR1 KGHSH and CDR2 LQKENI. Trimming took 4 bases from V and 1 from J, leaving 7 bases between them.

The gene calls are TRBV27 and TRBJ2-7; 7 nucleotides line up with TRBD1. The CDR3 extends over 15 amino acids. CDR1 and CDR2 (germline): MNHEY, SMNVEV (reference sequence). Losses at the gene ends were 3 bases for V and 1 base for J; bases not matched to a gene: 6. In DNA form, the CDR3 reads TGTGCCAGCAGTTTGGCAGGGGGAGTTTCCTACGAGCAGTACTTC. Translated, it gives CASSLAGGVSYEQYF.

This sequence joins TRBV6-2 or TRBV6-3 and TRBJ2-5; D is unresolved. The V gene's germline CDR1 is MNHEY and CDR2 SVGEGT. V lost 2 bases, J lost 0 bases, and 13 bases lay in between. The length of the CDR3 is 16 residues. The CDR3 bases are TGTGCCAGCAGTTACCCCCTGAGCGTTTACCAAGAGACCCAGTACTTC. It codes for CASSYPLSVYQETQYF.

CDR3 in amino acids: CASSQGLSTILNTEAFF. CDR3 DNA sequence: TGCGCCAGCAGCCAAGGCCTCTCGACGATCTTGAACACTGAAGCTTTCTTT. The gene calls are TRBV5-1 and TRBJ1-1; D remains ambiguous. V was cut by 4 bases and J by 0 bases, with 19 bases left in between. This CDR3 region has 17 residues. Germline CDR1 reads SGHRS; CDR2 reads YFSETQ.

CDR3 DNA sequence: TGTGCCTGGATCCCGGGCGGGGCAATAGGCTACACCTTC. Its protein product is CAWIPGGAIGYTF. The chain joins TRBV30 to TRBJ1-2, with D perhaps TRBD1 (5 bases). Deletions cut 4 bases from V and 8 bases from J, with 17 bases between. CDR3 length: 13 amino acids. Germline V CDR1 and CDR2: GTSNPN, SVGIG (reference sequence).

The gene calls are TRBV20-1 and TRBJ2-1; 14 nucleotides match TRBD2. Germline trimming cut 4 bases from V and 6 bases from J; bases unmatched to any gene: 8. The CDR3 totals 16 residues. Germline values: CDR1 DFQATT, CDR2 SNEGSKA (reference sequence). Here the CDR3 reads CSATGTSGSSPNEQFF. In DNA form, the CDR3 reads TGCAGTGCTACCGGGACTAGCGGGAGCTCTCCCAATGAGCAGTTCTTC.

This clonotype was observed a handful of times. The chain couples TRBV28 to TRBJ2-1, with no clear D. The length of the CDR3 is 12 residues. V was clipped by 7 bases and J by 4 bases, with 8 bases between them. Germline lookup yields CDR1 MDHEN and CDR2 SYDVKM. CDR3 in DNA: TGTGCCAGCACTACAGAATACAATGAGCAGTTCTTC. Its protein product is CASTTEYNEQFF.